This T cell receptor beta chain was captured by sequencing in a study of cytotoxic CD8 clonotypes in ibrutinib-treated CLL. Assay used: immunoSEQ multiplex PCR; TCRdb lists only in-frame clones, some missing. The table records 14,000 or so clones, 52% of them present only once. The CDR3 is 12 residues long. Sample: PBMCs, taken at a roughly 22-month disease-progression time point, from a patient treated with ibrutinib. V usage is TRBV1 and J usage is TRBJ1-1. TRBV1 is shown as a pseudogene. The sequence came from a human donor with chronic lymphocytic leukemia. The CDR3, as DNA: TGCACCAGCAGCCGTCTTGGCACTGAAGCTTTCTTT. Its protein product is CTSSRLGTEAFF.